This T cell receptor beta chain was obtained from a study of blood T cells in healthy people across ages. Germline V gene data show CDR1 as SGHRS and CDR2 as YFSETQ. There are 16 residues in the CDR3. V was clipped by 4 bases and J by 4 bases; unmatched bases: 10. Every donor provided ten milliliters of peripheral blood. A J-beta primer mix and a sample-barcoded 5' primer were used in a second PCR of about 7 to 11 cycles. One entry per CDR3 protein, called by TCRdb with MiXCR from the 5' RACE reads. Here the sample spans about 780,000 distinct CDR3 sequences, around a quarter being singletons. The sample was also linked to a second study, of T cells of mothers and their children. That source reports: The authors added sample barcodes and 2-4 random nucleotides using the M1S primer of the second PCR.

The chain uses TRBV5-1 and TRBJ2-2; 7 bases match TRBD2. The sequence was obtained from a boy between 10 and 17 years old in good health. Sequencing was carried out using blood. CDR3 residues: CASSGGLTSSTGELFF. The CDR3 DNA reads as TGCGCCAGCAGCGGGGGACTAACCTCGAGCACCGGGGAGCTGTTTTTT. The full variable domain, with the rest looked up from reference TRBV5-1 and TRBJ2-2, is KAGVTQTPRYLIKTRGQQVTLSCSPISGHRSVSWYQQTPGQGLQFLFEYFSETQRNKGNFPGRFSGRQFSNSRSEMNVSTLELGDSALYLCASSGGLTSSTGELFFGEGSRLTVL.